The 9 T cell receptor beta chains presented below share a single source sample, sequenced in a study of blood T cells in healthy people across ages. Primers used in a second PCR of about 6 to 11 cycles were a sample-barcoded 5' primer and a J-beta primer mix. Each CDR3 protein is one row after TCRdb ran MiXCR on the 5' RACE reads. The data show around 800,000 distinct CDR3 sequences, more than 35% seen once. Sequences were obtained from blood. The receptor source for this set is a man aged 80 or over in good health.

For this clonotype: At one end the junction does not follow the germline gene, possibly because of a read error. V and J are TRBV20-1 and TRBJ1-5; 10 positions agree with TRBD1. The CDR3 sequence is 17 residues long. Germline V lookup: CDR1 DFQATT, CDR2 SNEGSKA (reference sequence). The DNA for the CDR3 is TGCAGTGCTAGAGATCCCAAGACAGGGGGCATAAATCGGCCCCAGCATTTT. Its protein product is CSARDPKTGGINRPQHF.

The chain recombines TRBV27 with TRBJ2-2; 10 positions agree with TRBD2. The germline gives CDR1 MNHEY, CDR2 SMNVEV (reference sequence). V shed 6 bases and J 1 base; nucleotides not matched to a gene: 11. The CDR3 is made up of 18 amino acids. The CDR3 bases are TGTGCCAGCAGCCTTACCCCAGTAGCGGGAGGGAACACCGGGGAGCTGTTTTTT. Protein: CASSLTPVAGGNTGELFF.

Ten or more counts support this clonotype. CDR3 DNA: TGCAGCGTTGAAGATAGGCGGGGAGGGGATCAGCCCCAGCATTTT. Translated: CSVEDRRGGDQPQHF. The chain carries TRBV29-1 and TRBJ1-5, with D perhaps TRBD1 (5 bases). CDR3 length: 15 amino acids. Germline V gene lookup returns CDR1 SQVTM and CDR2 ANQGSEA. Trimming removed 0 bases from V and 5 bases from J, with 14 bases in between.

This clonotype was picked up a small number of times. The chain joins TRBV7-8 to TRBJ2-1; 12 nucleotides line up with TRBD1. The CDR3 totals 16 residues. The trim removed 5 bases at V and 8 bases at J, leaving 10 bases unmatched. Germline CDR1 and CDR2: SGHVS and FQNEAQ. CDR3 sequence reads: CASSRTGTGGKDEQFF. CDR3 sequence (DNA): TGTGCCAGCAGCCGAACCGGGACAGGGGGCAAGGATGAGCAGTTCTTC.

V gene TRBV28 combines with J gene TRBJ2-3; 8 bases match TRBD2. The trim removed 5 bases at V and 0 bases at J, leaving 16 bases unmatched. CDR3 length equals 19 residues. The germline V gene has CDR1 MDHEN and CDR2 SYDVKM. CDR3 region: CASSRGKTSASASTDTQYF. The CDR3 DNA follows: TGTGCCAGCAGTCGGGGAAAGACTAGCGCGTCCGCTAGCACAGATACGCAGTATTTT.

The chain is built from TRBV29-1 and TRBJ2-2; TRBD2 matches 10 bases. Looked up from germline, CDR1 is SQVTM and CDR2 is ANQGSEA. The J segment lost 7 bases and the V segment lost 6 bases, leaving 5 bases of the junction unmatched. The CDR3 covers 13 residues. CDR3 amino acids: CSVVAGGGGELFF. In DNA form, the CDR3 reads TGCAGCGTAGTAGCGGGAGGAGGCGGGGAGCTGTTTTTT.

This clonotype was counted a single time. This chain uses TRBV2 with TRBJ2-5; D unresolved. The end of the DNA fits TRBJ2-7 better, so the J call may be wrong. Germline CDR1 SNHLY, CDR2 FYNNEI. The CDR3 consists of 15 residues. The CDR3, as DNA: TGTGCCAGCAGTGAAGTGACCATTTCCCCCTACGAGCAGTACTTC. It codes for CASSEVTISPYEQYF.

As for this clonotype: A clone one base away is much larger, so this may be a read error. This chain links TRBV28 with TRBJ1-5; D ambiguous. The CDR3 has 16 residues. Per the germline V gene, CDR1 is MDHEN and CDR2 is SYDVKM. In nucleotides, the CDR3 is TGTGCCAGCAGTTTAAGTGGTAAGGATAGCAATCGGCCCCAGCATTTT. It translates to CASSLSGKDSNRPQHF.

The CDR3 loop reads CASARSSYNEQFF. In nucleotides, the CDR3 is TGCGCCAGCGCACGGAGCTCCTACAATGAGCAGTTCTTC. V usage is TRBV5-1 and J usage is TRBJ2-1; no firm D call. Germline lookup yields CDR1 SGHRS and CDR2 YFSETQ. The CDR3 is 13 amino acids. With 7 bases removed from V and 0 bases from J, the gap between germline ends came to 8 bases.